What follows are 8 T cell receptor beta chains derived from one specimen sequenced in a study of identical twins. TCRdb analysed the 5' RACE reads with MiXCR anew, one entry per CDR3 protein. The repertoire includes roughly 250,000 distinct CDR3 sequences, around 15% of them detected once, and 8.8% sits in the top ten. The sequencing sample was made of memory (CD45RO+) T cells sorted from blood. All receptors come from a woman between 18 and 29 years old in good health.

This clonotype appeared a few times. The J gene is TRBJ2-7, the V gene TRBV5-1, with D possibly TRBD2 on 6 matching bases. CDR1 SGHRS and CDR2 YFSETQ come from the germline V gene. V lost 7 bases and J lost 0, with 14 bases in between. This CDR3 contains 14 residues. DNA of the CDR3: TGCGCCAGCCAAGCCTTCGGGAGCTCCTACGAGCAGTACTTC. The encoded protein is CASQAFGSSYEQYF.

DNA of the CDR3: TGCAGTGCCGGGCCCCTCCTAGCGGGGGGGAATGAGCAGTTCTTC. Its translation: CSAGPLLAGGNEQFF. This sequence joins TRBV20-1 and TRBJ2-1, with 12 bases matching TRBD2. V lost 6 bases to trimming and J lost 7 bases; unmatched junction nucleotides: 10. The CDR3 spans 15 residues. Germline lookup yields CDR1 DFQATT and CDR2 SNEGSKA (reference sequence).

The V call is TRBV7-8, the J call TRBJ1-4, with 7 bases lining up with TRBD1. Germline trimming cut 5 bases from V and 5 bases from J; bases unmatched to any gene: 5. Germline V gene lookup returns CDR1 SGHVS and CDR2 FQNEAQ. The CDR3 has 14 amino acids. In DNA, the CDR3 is TGTGCCAGCAGCCTGACAGGGATGAATGAAAAACTGTTTTTT. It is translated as CASSLTGMNEKLFF.

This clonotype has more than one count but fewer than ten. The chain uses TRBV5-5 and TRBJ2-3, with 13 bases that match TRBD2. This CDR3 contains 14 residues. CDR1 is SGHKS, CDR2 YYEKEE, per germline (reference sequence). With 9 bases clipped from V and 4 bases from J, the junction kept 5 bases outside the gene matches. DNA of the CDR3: TGTGCCACCGGACTAGCGGGAGAATCAGATACGCAGTATTTT. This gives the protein CATGLAGESDTQYF. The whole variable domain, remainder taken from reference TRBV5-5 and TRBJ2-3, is DAGVTQSPTHLIKTRGQQVTLRCSPISGHKSVSWYQQVLGQGPQFIFQYYEKEERGRGNFPDRFSARQFPNYSSELNVNALLLGDSALYLCATGLAGESDTQYFGPGTRLTVL.

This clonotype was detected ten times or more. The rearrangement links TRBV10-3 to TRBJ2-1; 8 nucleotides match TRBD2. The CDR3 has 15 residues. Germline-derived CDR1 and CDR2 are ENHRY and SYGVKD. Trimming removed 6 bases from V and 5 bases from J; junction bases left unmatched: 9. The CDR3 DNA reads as TGTGCCATCAGGGGGGGACTAGTCGAGAACAATGAGCAGTTCTTC. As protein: CAIRGGLVENNEQFF.

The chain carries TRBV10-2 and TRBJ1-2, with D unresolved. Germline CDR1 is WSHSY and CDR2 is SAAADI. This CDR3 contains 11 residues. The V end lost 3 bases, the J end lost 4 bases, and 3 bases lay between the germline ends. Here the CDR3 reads CASSESYGYTF. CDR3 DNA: TGCGCCAGCAGTGAATCCTATGGCTACACCTTC.

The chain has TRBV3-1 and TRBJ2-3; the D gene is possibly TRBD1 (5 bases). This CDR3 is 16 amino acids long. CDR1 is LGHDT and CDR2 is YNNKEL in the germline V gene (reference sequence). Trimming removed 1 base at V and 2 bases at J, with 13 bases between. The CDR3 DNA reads TGTGCCAGCAGCCAAGTAGCAGGGTTGCTCACAGATACGCAGTATTTT. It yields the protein CASSQVAGLLTDTQYF.

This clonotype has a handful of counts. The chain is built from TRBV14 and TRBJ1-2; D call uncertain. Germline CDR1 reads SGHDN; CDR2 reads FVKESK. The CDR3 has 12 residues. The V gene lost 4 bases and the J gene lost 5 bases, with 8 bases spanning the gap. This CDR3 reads CASSRTRYGYTF. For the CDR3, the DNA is TGTGCCAGCAGCCGTACACGGTATGGCTACACCTTC.